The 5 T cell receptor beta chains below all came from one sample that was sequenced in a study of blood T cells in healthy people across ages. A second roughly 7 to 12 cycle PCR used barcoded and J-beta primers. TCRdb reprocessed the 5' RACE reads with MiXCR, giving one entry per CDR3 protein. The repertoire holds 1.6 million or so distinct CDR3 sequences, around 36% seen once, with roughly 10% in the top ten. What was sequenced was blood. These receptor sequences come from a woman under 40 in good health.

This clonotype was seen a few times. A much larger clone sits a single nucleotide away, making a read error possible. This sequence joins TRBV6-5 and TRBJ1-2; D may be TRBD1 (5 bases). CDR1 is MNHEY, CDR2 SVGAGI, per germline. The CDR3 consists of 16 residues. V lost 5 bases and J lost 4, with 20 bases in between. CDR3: CASSKLRTINVYGYTF. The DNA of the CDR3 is TGTGCCAGCAGTAAACTGAGGACAATAAATGTCTATGGCTACACCTTC.

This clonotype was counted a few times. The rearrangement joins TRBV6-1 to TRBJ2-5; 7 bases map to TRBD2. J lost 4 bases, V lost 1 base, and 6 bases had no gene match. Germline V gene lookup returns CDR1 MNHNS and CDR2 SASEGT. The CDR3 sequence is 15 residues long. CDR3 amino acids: CASSEDLAAGETQYF. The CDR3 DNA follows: TGTGCCAGCAGTGAAGACCTAGCGGCCGGAGAGACCCAGTACTTC.

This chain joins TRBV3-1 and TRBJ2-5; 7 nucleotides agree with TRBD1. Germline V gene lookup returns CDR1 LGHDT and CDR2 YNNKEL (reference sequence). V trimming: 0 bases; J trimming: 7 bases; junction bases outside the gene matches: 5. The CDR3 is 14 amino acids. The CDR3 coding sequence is TGTGCCAGCAGCCAAGATGCACAGGGGTTGACCCAGTACTTC. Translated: CASSQDAQGLTQYF.

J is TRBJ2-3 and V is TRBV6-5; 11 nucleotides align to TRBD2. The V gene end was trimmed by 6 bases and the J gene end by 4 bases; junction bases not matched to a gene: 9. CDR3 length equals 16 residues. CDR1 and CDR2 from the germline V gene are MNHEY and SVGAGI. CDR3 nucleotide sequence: TGTGCCAGCAGCTTAGCGGGAGGGTCCCTCCCAGATACGCAGTATTTT. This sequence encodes CASSLAGGSLPDTQYF.

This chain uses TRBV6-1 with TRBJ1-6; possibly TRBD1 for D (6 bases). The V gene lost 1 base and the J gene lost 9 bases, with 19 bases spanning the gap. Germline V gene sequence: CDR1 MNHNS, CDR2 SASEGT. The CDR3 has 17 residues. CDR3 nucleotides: TGTGCCAGCAGTGAAGTTGGGACAAGGCGGAAGGGTTCACCCCTCCACTTT. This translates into CASSEVGTRRKGSPLHF.